This TCR beta chain came from a study of T cell repertoires in cytomegalovirus infection. Overall study context: Public TCR beta signatures marked donors with CMV infection and the matching HLA.

The CDR3 is made up of 15 amino acids. V lost 5 bases, J lost 1 base, and 3 bases stayed unmatched. CDR1 is WSHSY and CDR2 is SAAADI in the germline V gene. In TCRdb, the reads were re-called with MiXCR into one record per CDR3 protein. The data contain 300,000 to 400,000 distinct CDR3 sequences, around a sixth of them seen just once; the ten biggest clones take up roughly 8.7%. In its sample, this clonotype was seen a few times. The chain combines TRBV10-2 with TRBJ1-1; TRBD1 agrees at 11 bases. The sequencing sample was made of PBMCs. The source is a human donor in good health (CMV status not recorded). Some clones in this sample may be carry-over from other donors' samples. The CDR3 DNA reads as TGCGCCAGCAGTAGGGGGACAGGGGGGAACACTGAAGCTTTCTTT. This encodes CASSRGTGGNTEAFF.